This is a list of T cell receptor beta chains from one sample in a study of CD8 T cells in Susac syndrome. TCRdb passed the immunoSEQ multiplex PCR reads through MiXCR, listing each CDR3 protein once. There are 110,000 to 150,000 distinct CDR3 sequences in the sample; about 93% occur only once, and roughly 0.27% lies in the top ten. Sequencing was carried out using CD8+ T cells from PBMCs. These receptors all stem from a human donor in good health. The CDR3 runs from the conserved cysteine through the conserved F or W. A D gene is named only where the DNA matches it firmly. Clone size, where shown, is once, few, many, or a class for clones that have expanded.

d_call: TRBD1; v_call: TRBV24-1; j_call: TRBJ2-6; clone_size: -; cdr3_aa: CATSDSRGRRRSGANVLTF; cdr3_nt: TGTGCCACCAGTGATAGCAGGGGGCGCAGAAGGTCTGGGGCCAACGTCCTGACTTTC
d_call: -; v_call: TRBV27; j_call: TRBJ2-6; clone_size: -; cdr3_aa: CASSFMGGANVLTF; cdr3_nt: TGTGCCAGCAGTTTCATGGGGGGGGCCAACGTCCTGACTTTC
d_call: TRBD1; v_call: TRBV28; j_call: TRBJ2-1; clone_size: -; cdr3_aa: CASSGNTGGVYNEQFF; cdr3_nt: TGTGCCAGCAGTGGTAACACAGGGGGAGTATACAATGAGCAGTTCTTC
d_call: TRBD1; v_call: TRBV20-1; j_call: TRBJ2-5; clone_size: -; cdr3_aa: CSARDLRTGGLGTQYF; cdr3_nt: TGCAGTGCTAGAGACCTAAGGACAGGGGGATTGGGGACCCAGTACTTC
d_call: TRBD2; v_call: TRBV25-1; j_call: TRBJ2-7; clone_size: -; cdr3_aa: CASSEGAGLASYEQYF; cdr3_nt: TGTGCCAGCAGTGAGGGCGCTGGACTAGCTTCCTACGAGCAGTACTTC
d_call: -; v_call: TRBV30; j_call: TRBJ2-6; clone_size: -; cdr3_aa: CAWSSVETGANVLTF; cdr3_nt: TGTGCCTGGAGTTCCGTGGAAACTGGGGCCAACGTCCTGACTTTC
d_call: TRBD2; v_call: TRBV7-9; j_call: TRBJ2-1; clone_size: -; cdr3_aa: CASITPTSGRIYEQFF; cdr3_nt: TGTGCCAGCATTACCCCCACTAGCGGGAGGATCTATGAGCAGTTCTTC
d_call: -; v_call: TRBV30; j_call: TRBJ2-2; clone_size: -; cdr3_aa: CAWSRRLYTGELFF; cdr3_nt: TGTGCCTGGAGTCGACGGTTGTACACCGGGGAGCTGTTTTTT
d_call: TRBD2; v_call: TRBV27; j_call: TRBJ2-2; clone_size: -; cdr3_aa: CASSLGTSGIELFF; cdr3_nt: TGTGCCAGCAGTCTCGGGACTAGCGGGATTGAGCTGTTTTTT
d_call: -; v_call: TRBV5-4; j_call: TRBJ2-7; clone_size: -; cdr3_aa: CASSTLGPWTEQYF; cdr3_nt: TGTGCCAGCAGCACCTTAGGTCCTTGGACCGAGCAGTACTTC
d_call: TRBD1; v_call: TRBV30; j_call: TRBJ1-2; clone_size: -; cdr3_aa: CAWSVLSDRVGNYGYTF; cdr3_nt: TGTGCCTGGAGTGTCCTCTCGGACAGGGTCGGAAACTATGGCTACACCTTC
d_call: TRBD1; v_call: TRBV10-3; j_call: TRBJ2-7; clone_size: -; cdr3_aa: CAISESRTGTYEQYF; cdr3_nt: TGTGCCATCAGTGAGTCGAGGACAGGAACCTACGAGCAGTACTTC
d_call: -; v_call: TRBV20-1; j_call: TRBJ1-2; clone_size: -; cdr3_aa: CSATYETAVDYGYTF; cdr3_nt: TGCAGTGCTACTTACGAGACAGCCGTGGACTATGGCTACACCTTC
d_call: -; v_call: TRBV29-1; j_call: TRBJ2-1; clone_size: -; cdr3_aa: CSVRGGNHNEQFF; cdr3_nt: TGCAGCGTTCGAGGAGGTAATCACAATGAGCAGTTCTTC
d_call: -; v_call: TRBV16; j_call: TRBJ1-5; clone_size: -; cdr3_aa: CASSQTGGTISNQPQHF; cdr3_nt: TGTGCCAGCAGCCAGACGGGCGGGACAATTAGCAATCAGCCCCAGCATTTT
d_call: -; v_call: TRBV20-1; j_call: TRBJ1-5; clone_size: once; cdr3_aa: CSARDYHNGVQPQHF; cdr3_nt: TGCAGTGCTAGAGATTACCACAACGGGGTGCAGCCCCAGCATTTT
d_call: -; v_call: TRBV27; j_call: TRBJ2-5; clone_size: -; cdr3_aa: CASSLSRRPGDWETQYF; cdr3_nt: TGTGCCAGCAGTTTATCGCGGCGGCCGGGGGACTGGGAGACCCAGTACTTC
d_call: -; v_call: TRBV18; j_call: TRBJ2-7; clone_size: -; cdr3_aa: CASSPAERPYEQYF; cdr3_nt: TGTGCCAGCTCACCCGCGGAGAGACCCTACGAGCAGTACTTC
d_call: -; v_call: TRBV29-1; j_call: TRBJ2-1; clone_size: -; cdr3_aa: CSVTREGGGQFF; cdr3_nt: TGCAGCGTTACCCGTGAGGGGGGAGGGCAGTTCTTC
d_call: -; v_call: TRBV20-1; j_call: TRBJ2-3; clone_size: -; cdr3_aa: CSARWESLGGDTQYF; cdr3_nt: TGCAGTGCTAGATGGGAGTCGCTCGGTGGAGATACGCAGTATTTT
d_call: TRBD2; v_call: TRBV7-9; j_call: TRBJ2-1; clone_size: -; cdr3_aa: CASSLARDSGSNEQFF; cdr3_nt: TGTGCCAGCAGCTTAGCCCGGGATAGCGGGAGCAATGAGCAGTTCTTC